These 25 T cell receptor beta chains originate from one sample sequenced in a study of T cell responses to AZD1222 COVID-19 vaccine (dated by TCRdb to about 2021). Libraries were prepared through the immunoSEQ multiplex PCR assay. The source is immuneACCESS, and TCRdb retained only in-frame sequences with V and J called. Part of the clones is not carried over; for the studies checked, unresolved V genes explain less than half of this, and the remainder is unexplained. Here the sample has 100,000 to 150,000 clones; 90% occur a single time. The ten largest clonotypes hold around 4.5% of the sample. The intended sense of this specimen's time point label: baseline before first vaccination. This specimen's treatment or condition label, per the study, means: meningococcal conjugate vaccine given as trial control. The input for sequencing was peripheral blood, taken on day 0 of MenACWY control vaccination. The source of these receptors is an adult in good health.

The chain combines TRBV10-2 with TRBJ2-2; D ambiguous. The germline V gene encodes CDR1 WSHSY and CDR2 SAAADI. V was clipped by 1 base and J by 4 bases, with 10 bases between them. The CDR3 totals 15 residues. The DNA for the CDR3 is TGCGCCAGCAGTGAGTGGCCTTACGGCACCGGGGAGCTGTTTTTT. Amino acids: CASSEWPYGTGELFF.

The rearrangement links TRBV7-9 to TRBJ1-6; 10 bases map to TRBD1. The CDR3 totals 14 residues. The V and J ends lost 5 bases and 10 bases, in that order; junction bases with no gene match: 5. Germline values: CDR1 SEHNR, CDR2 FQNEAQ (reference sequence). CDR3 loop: CASSQDRGLSPLHF. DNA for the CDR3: TGTGCCAGCAGCCAAGACAGGGGGCTCTCACCCCTCCACTTT.

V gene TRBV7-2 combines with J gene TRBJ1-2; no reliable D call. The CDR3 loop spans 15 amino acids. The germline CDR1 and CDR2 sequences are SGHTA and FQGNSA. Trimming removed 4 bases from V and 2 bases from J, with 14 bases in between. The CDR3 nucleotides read TGTGCCAGCAGCTCCCCTTCTGGGTCAAACTATGGCTACACCTTC. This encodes CASSSPSGSNYGYTF.

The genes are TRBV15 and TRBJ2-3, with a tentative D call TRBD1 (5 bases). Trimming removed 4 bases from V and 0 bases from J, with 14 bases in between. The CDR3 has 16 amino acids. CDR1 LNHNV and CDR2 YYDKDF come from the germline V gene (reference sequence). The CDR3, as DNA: TGTGCCACCAGCATAGGGGTTTATGGTAGCACAGATACGCAGTATTTT. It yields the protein CATSIGVYGSTDTQYF.

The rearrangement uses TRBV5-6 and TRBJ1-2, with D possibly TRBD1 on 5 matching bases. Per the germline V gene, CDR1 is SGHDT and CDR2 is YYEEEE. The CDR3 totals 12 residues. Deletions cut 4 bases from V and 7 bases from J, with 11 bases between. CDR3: CASSRGGVGYTF. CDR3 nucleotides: TGTGCCAGCAGCCGAGGAGGGGTTGGCTACACCTTC.

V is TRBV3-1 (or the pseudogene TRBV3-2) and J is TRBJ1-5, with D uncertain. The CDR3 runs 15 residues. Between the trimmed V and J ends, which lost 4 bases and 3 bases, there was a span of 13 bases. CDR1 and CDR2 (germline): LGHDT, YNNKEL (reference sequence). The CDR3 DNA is TGTGCCAGCAGCCTATTTGCGGGTAACAATCAGCCCCAGCATTTT. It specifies CASSLFAGNNQPQHF.

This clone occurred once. CDR3: CASRRDTSYNSPLHF. The CDR3 bases are TGCGCCAGCAGGCGAGACACTAGCTATAATTCACCCCTCCACTTT. The chain employs TRBV5-1 and TRBJ1-6; the D is unclear. Deletions cut 5 bases from V and 3 bases from J, with 12 bases between. This CDR3 has 15 residues. CDR1 is SGHRS, CDR2 YFSETQ, per germline. The whole variable domain, remainder taken from reference TRBV5-1 and TRBJ1-6, is KAGVTQTPRYLIKTRGQQVTLSCSPISGHRSVSWYQQTPGQGLQFLFEYFSETQRNKGNFPGRFSGRQFSNSRSEMNVSTLELGDSALYLCASRRDTSYNSPLHFGNGTRLTVT.

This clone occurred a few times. DNA of the CDR3: TGTGCCAGTAGTATCTCGCTAGGAAAGGGGGAGCTGTTTTTT. Translating it yields CASSISLGKGELFF. This chain connects TRBV19 to TRBJ2-2, with D unresolved. This CDR3 contains 14 residues. From germline, CDR1 is LNHDA and CDR2 SQIVND (reference sequence). V dropped 3 bases and J dropped 8 bases, with 13 bases sitting between them.

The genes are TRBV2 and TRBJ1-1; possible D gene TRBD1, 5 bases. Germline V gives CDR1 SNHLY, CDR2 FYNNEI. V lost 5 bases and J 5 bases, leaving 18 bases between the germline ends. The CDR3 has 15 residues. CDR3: CASSRAGGGKTEAFF. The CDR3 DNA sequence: TGTGCCAGCAGTAGGGCCGGCGGGGGAAAAACTGAAGCTTTCTTT.

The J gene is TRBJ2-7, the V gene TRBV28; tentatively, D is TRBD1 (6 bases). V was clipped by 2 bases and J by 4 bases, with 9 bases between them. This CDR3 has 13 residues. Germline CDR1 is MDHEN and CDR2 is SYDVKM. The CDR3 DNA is TGTGCCAGCAGTTTAGAGCAGGGGTACGAGCAGTACGTC. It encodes CASSLEQGYEQYV.

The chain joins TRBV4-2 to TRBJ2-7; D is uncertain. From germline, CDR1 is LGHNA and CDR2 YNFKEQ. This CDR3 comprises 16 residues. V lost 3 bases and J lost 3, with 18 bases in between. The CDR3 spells CASSQAYLSSGYEQYF. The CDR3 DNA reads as TGTGCCAGCAGCCAGGCCTACCTGTCGTCGGGCTACGAGCAGTACTTC.

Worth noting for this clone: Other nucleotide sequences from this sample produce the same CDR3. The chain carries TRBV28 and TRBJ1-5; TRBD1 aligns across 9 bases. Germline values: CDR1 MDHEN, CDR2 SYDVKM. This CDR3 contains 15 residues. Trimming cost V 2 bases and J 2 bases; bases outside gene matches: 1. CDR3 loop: CASSLRQGGNQPQHF. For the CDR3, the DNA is TGTGCCAGCAGTTTACGACAGGGGGGCAATCAGCCCCAGCATTTT.

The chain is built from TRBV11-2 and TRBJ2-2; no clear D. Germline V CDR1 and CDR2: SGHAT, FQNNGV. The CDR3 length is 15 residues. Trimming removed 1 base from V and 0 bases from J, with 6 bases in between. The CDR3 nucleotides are TGTGCCAGCAGCTTAGTTCCCACGAACACCGGGGAGCTGTTTTTT. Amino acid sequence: CASSLVPTNTGELFF.

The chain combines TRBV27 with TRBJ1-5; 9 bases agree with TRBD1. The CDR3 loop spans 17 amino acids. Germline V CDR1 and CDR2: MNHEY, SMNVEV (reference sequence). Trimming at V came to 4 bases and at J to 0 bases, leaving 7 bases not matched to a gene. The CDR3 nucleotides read TGTGCCAGCAGTTCACAGGGGGCATCGGGTAGCAATCAGCCCCAGCATTTT. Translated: CASSSQGASGSNQPQHF.

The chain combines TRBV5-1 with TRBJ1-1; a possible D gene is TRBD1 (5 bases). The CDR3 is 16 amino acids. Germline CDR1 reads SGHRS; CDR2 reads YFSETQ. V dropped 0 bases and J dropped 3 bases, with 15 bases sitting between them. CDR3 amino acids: CASSLVAGLLDTEAFF. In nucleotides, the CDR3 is TGCGCCAGCAGCTTGGTGGCGGGACTCCTCGACACTGAAGCTTTCTTT.

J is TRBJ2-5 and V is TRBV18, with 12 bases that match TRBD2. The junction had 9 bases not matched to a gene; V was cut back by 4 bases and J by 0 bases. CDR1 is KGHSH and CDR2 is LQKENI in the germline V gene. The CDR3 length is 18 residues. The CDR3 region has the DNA TGTGCCAGCTCACTTTCACTAGCGGGGGGCCAGTACCAAGAGACCCAGTACTTC. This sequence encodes CASSLSLAGGQYQETQYF.

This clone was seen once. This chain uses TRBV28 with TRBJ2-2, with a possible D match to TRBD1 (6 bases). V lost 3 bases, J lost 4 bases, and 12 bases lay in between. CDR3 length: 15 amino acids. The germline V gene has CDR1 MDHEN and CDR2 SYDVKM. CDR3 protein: CASSFSGVGTGELFF. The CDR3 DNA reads TGTGCCAGCAGTTTTTCAGGGGTCGGCACCGGGGAGCTGTTTTTT. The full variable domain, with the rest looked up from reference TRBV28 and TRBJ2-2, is DVKVTQSSRYLVKRTGEKVFLECVQDMDHENMFWYRQDPGLGLRLIYFSYDVKMKEKGDIPEGYSVSREKKERFSLILESASTNQTSMYLCASSFSGVGTGELFFGEGSRLTVL.

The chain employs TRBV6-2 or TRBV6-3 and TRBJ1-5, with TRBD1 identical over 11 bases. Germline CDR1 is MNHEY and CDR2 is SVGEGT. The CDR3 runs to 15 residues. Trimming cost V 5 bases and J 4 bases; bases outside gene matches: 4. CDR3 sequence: CASSPGQGVNQPQHF. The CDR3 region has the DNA TGTGCCAGCAGTCCGGGACAGGGGGTTAATCAGCCCCAGCATTTT.

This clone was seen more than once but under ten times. CDR3 residues: CASSPGTSAYNEQFF. The CDR3 bases are TGCGCCAGCAGCCCCGGGACTAGCGCTTACAATGAGCAGTTCTTC. This rearrangement joins TRBV5-1 to TRBJ2-1; TRBD2 matches 10 bases. V lost 4 bases, J lost 4 bases, and 5 bases stayed unmatched. CDR1 and CDR2 (germline): SGHRS, YFSETQ. The CDR3 loop spans 15 amino acids.

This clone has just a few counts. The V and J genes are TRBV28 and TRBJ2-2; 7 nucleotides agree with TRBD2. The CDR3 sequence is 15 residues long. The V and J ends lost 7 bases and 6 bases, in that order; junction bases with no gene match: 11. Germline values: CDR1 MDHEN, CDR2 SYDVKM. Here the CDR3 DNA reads TGTGCCAGCATCCCCCCTAGCGGAGCAGCCGGGGAGCTGTTTTTT. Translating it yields CASIPPSGAAGELFF.

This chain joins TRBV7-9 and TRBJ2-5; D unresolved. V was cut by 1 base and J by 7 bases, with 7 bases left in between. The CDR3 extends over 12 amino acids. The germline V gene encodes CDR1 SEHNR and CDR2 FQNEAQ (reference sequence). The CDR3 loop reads CASSLGSGTQYF. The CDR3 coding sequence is TGTGCCAGCAGCTTAGGGTCTGGGACCCAGTACTTC.

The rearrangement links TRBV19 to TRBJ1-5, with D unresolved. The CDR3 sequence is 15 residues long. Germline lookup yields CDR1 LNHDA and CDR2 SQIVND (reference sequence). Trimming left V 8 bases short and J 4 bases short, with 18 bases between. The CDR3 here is CASRQRAGSNQPQHF. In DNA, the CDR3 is TGTGCCAGTCGTCAGCGCGCGGGTTCAAATCAGCCCCAGCATTTT.

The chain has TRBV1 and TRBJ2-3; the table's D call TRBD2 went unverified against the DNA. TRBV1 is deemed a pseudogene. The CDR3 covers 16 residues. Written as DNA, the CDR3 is TGCACCAGCAGCCAAGAAGGGGGGGTCAGCACAGATACGCAGTATTTT. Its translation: CTSSQEGGVSTDTQYF.

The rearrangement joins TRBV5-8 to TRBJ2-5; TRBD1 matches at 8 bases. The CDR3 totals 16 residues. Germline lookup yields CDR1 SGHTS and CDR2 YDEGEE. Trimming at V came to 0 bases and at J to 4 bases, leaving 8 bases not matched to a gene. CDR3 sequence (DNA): TGTGCCAGCAGCTTGGCAGAGACAGGGGCCGGAGAGACCCAGTACTTC. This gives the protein CASSLAETGAGETQYF.

The CDR3 coding sequence is TGTGCCAGCAGCTTCTACTGGGGGGACACTGAAGCTTTCTTT. Its protein is CASSFYWGDTEAFF. The chain recombines TRBV7-7 with TRBJ1-1; D possibly corresponds to TRBD1 (5 bases). V was cut by 3 bases and J by 3 bases, with 11 bases left in between. The CDR3 spans 14 residues. Germline CDR1 is SSHAT and CDR2 is FNYEAQ (reference sequence). Full variable domain (rest looked up from reference TRBV7-7 and TRBJ1-1): GAGVSQSPRYKVTKRGQDVTLRCDPISSHATLYWYQQALGQGPEFLTYFNYEAQPDKSGLPSDRFSAERPEGSISTLTIQRTEQRDSAMYRCASSFYWGDTEAFFGQGTRLTVV.